This T cell receptor beta chain was retrieved from a study of identical twins. This clonotype has a count of ten or more. In TCRdb, the 5' RACE reads were re-called with MiXCR into one record per CDR3 protein. The data contain a few hundred thousand distinct CDR3 sequences, 8% to 11% of them singletons. The V end lost 6 bases, the J end lost 2 bases, and 13 bases lay between the germline ends. This CDR3 comprises 14 residues. Per the germline V gene, CDR1 is MNHNS and CDR2 is SASEGT. The TCR sequence derives from a man in his fifties in good health. What was sequenced was memory T cells sorted from blood. This chain connects TRBV6-1 to TRBJ2-5, with a weak D call TRBD2 (6 bases). In DNA, the CDR3 is TGTGCCAGCAGCCGCCGTGGGGGGCAAGAGACCCAGTACTTC. Translating gives CASSRRGGQETQYF.